The 21 T cell receptor beta chains listed next were all sequenced from one sample in a study of shared clonotypes between healthy human individuals. The method was immunoSEQ multiplex PCR; TCRdb's version includes in-frame clones alone and lacks a portion of them. The table shows some 380,000 clones, with about 96% occurring only once. What was sequenced was memory CD8+ T cells sorted from blood. Subset noted: CD45RO+ cells pooled with CCR7-negative TemRA cells. These receptors originate from a man aged 30 to 39 in good health.

The chain couples TRBV15 to TRBJ1-5; D not resolved. The CDR3 has 15 residues. Germline V CDR1 and CDR2: LNHNV, YYDKDF (reference sequence). V was clipped by 1 base and J by 0 bases, with 7 bases between them. As DNA, the CDR3 is TGTGCCACCAGCAGAGGTGGATATAGCAATCAGCCCCAGCATTTT. It specifies CATSRGGYSNQPQHF.

This clone was seen a handful of times. This chain joins TRBV7-9 and TRBJ2-5; no definite D call. The CDR3 has 10 amino acids. V lost 5 bases to trimming and J lost 5 bases, with 3 bases between them. CDR1 is SEHNR, CDR2 FQNEAQ, per germline (reference sequence). The CDR3 sequence: CASSRETQYF. The CDR3 nucleotides are TGTGCCAGCAGCAGGGAGACCCAGTACTTC. The variable domain in full, completed from reference TRBV7-9 and TRBJ2-5, reads DTGVSQNPRHKITKRGQNVTFRCDPISEHNRLYWYRQTLGQGPEFLTYFQNEAQLEKSRLLSDRFSAERPKGSFSTLEIQRTEQGDSAMYLCASSRETQYFGPGTRLLVL.

This clone occurred once. The V and J genes are TRBV9 and TRBJ1-1; D gene unclear. Germline V gene data show CDR1 as SGDLS and CDR2 as YYNGEE. V was cut by 0 bases and J by 5 bases, with 11 bases left in between. There are 14 residues in the CDR3. CDR3 in DNA: TGTGCCAGCAGCGTAGCCGGGCTTGAGACTGAAGCTTTCTTT. Protein sequence: CASSVAGLETEAFF.

The chain recombines TRBV10-3 with TRBJ2-1; D is perhaps TRBD2 (6 bases). CDR3 size: 14 residues. CDR1 is ENHRY and CDR2 is SYGVKD in the germline V gene. Trimming removed 7 bases at V and 8 bases at J, with 18 bases between. The CDR3 coding sequence is TGTGCCATCAACTCGGGAGATTACGTACATGAGCAGTTCTTC. It translates to CAINSGDYVHEQFF.

The J gene is TRBJ2-4, the V gene TRBV11-1; no clear D. The CDR3 has 15 amino acids. Trimming took 5 bases from V and 3 from J, leaving 14 bases between them. From germline, CDR1 is SGHAT and CDR2 FQDESV (reference sequence). CDR3: CASSHPPGGKNIQYF. CDR3 coding DNA: TGTGCCAGCAGCCACCCGCCGGGTGGCAAAAACATTCAGTACTTC.

This rearrangement joins TRBV19 to TRBJ2-1, with 8 bases that match TRBD1. Germline assignment: CDR1 LNHDA and CDR2 SQIVND (reference sequence). The CDR3 runs 16 residues. The trim removed 4 bases at V and 3 bases at J, leaving 8 bases unmatched. For the CDR3, the DNA is TGTGCCAGTAGTAGACGGACAGGGCGGGTCTACAATGAGCAGTTCTTC. It codes for CASSRRTGRVYNEQFF.

The rearrangement uses TRBV5-1 and TRBJ2-1; the match to TRBD2 covers 11 bases. Germline trimming cut 1 base from V and 7 bases from J; bases unmatched to any gene: 1. The CDR3 consists of 14 residues. Germline lookup yields CDR1 SGHRS and CDR2 YFSETQ. The CDR3 region has the DNA TGCGCCAGCAGCTTGTGGACTAGCGGGAATGAGCAGTTCTTC. This codes for CASSLWTSGNEQFF.

CDR3 coding DNA: TGCGCCAGCAGCTTCGATCCGGGACAAAGGGCCGACACCATATATTTT. Translated, it gives CASSFDPGQRADTIYF. The genes are TRBV5-1 and TRBJ1-3; D may be TRBD1 (6 bases). Germline V gene data show CDR1 as SGHRS and CDR2 as YFSETQ. The CDR3 has 16 residues. V was clipped by 2 bases and J by 8 bases, with 20 bases between them.

The chain links TRBV28 to TRBJ2-3, with D tentatively TRBD2 (6 bases). Germline values: CDR1 MDHEN, CDR2 SYDVKM. CDR3 size: 18 residues. The V end lost 11 bases, the J end lost 2 bases, and 29 bases lay between the germline ends. CDR3 DNA sequence: TGTGCCGCCCCTCGGCGGGGACTCCTAGCCGGTCCCACAGATACGCAGTATTTT. This codes for CAAPRRGLLAGPTDTQYF.

CDR3: CASRGQANEQFF. The CDR3 DNA reads TGTGCCAGCAGAGGGCAGGCCAATGAGCAGTTCTTC. The genes are TRBV6-1 and TRBJ2-1; D call uncertain. This CDR3 spans 12 amino acids. The V gene lost 6 bases and the J gene lost 6 bases, with 9 bases spanning the gap. Germline CDR1 MNHNS, CDR2 SASEGT.

J is TRBJ2-2 and V is TRBV27; TRBD2 matches 7 bases. CDR1 is MNHEY and CDR2 is SMNVEV in the germline V gene (reference sequence). Trimming at V came to 6 bases and at J to 1 base, leaving 2 bases not matched to a gene. The CDR3 has 14 residues. CDR3 residues: CASSGLVNTGELFF. The CDR3 nucleotides read TGTGCCAGCAGCGGACTAGTGAACACCGGGGAGCTGTTTTTT.

V gene TRBV6-1 combines with J gene TRBJ2-1, with 11 bases matching TRBD2. Germline CDR1 is MNHNS and CDR2 is SASEGT. V shed 6 bases and J 7 bases; nucleotides not matched to a gene: 5. CDR3 size: 14 residues. The CDR3 reads CASSPSGRLNEQFF. The CDR3 DNA reads TGTGCCAGCAGCCCTAGCGGGAGGTTGAATGAGCAGTTCTTC.

The sample holds one count of this clone. V gene TRBV15 combines with J gene TRBJ2-1; maybe TRBD2 (7 bases). CDR3 size: 15 residues. Trimming took off 5 bases at V and 8 bases at J, with 19 bases between the two ends. The germline CDR1 and CDR2 sequences are LNHNV and YYDKDF (reference sequence). CDR3 sequence (DNA): TGTGCCACCAGCCAGAGGAAACAGGGAGGGGATGAGCAGTTCTTC. This encodes CATSQRKQGGDEQFF.

The chain recombines TRBV4-1 with TRBJ1-1; TRBD1 might be the D (6 bases). There are 15 residues in the CDR3. V was trimmed by 1 base and J by 0 bases, leaving 9 bases between them. The germline V gene has CDR1 MGHRA and CDR2 YSYEKL. CDR3 sequence (DNA): TGCGCCAGCAGCCAAGGTACAGGGATGAACACTGAAGCTTTCTTT. Its protein is CASSQGTGMNTEAFF.

This chain connects TRBV27 to TRBJ2-7, with a tentative D call TRBD2 (6 bases). V was clipped by 4 bases and J by 6 bases, with 16 bases between them. Germline V lookup: CDR1 MNHEY, CDR2 SMNVEV (reference sequence). The CDR3 has 14 amino acids. CDR3 nucleotides: TGTGCCAGCAGTTGGACTATAGGGGCGAGCGAGCAGTACTTC. Protein sequence: CASSWTIGASEQYF.

The V and J genes are TRBV7-9 and TRBJ2-2; 10 bases line up with TRBD2. Germline CDR1 reads SEHNR; CDR2 reads FQNEAQ (reference sequence). The CDR3 contains 15 residues. Unmatched junction bases numbered 2, after V lost 2 bases and J lost 5 bases. CDR3 in DNA: TGTGCCAGCAGCTTAACGGGACTAGCGACCGGGGAGCTGTTTTTT. Protein product: CASSLTGLATGELFF.

This chain uses TRBV5-1 with TRBJ1-5; TRBD1 agrees at 8 bases. CDR1 is SGHRS and CDR2 is YFSETQ in the germline V gene. J gave up 0 bases and V 5 bases, and 4 bases lay outside the gene matches. There are 15 residues in the CDR3. This chain's CDR3 is CASRPTGGSNQPQHF. CDR3 nucleotides: TGCGCCAGCAGGCCTACAGGGGGTAGCAATCAGCCCCAGCATTTT.

Only one count was recorded for this clone. This chain connects TRBV11-2 to TRBJ2-7, with 12 bases fitting TRBD2. After removal of 5 bases from V and 2 bases from J, the junction contained 16 bases not matched to a gene. The CDR3 extends over 19 amino acids. Germline V lookup: CDR1 SGHAT, CDR2 FQNNGV. This CDR3 is CASSPIRVLAGGLTYEQYF. The CDR3 region has the DNA TGTGCCAGCAGCCCTATACGTGTACTAGCGGGAGGTTTAACCTACGAGCAGTACTTC.

This sequence joins TRBV19 and TRBJ1-1; weak D call: TRBD1 (6 bases). The CDR3 is 20 residues long. V dropped 3 bases and J dropped 0 bases, with 26 bases sitting between them. Germline assignment: CDR1 LNHDA and CDR2 SQIVND (reference sequence). CDR3 sequence: CASSIVPQGPGGYLNTEAFF. The CDR3 DNA reads TGTGCCAGTAGTATCGTCCCACAAGGACCGGGGGGCTACTTGAACACTGAAGCTTTCTTT.

The rearrangement uses TRBV19 and TRBJ1-2; no firm D call. The ends were cut back, 4 bases at V and 4 bases at J, with 13 bases in the middle. The CDR3 covers 14 residues. Germline CDR1 LNHDA, CDR2 SQIVND (reference sequence). The CDR3 bases are TGTGCCAGTAGTAATGATGGCAGGCGCTATGGCTACACCTTC. Its translation is CASSNDGRRYGYTF.

The V gene is TRBV5-1, the J gene TRBJ2-7; D gene uncertain. The CDR3 consists of 13 residues. The germline gives CDR1 SGHRS, CDR2 YFSETQ. With 7 bases removed from V and 3 bases from J, the gap between germline ends came to 14 bases. This chain's CDR3 is CASGREFGYEQYF. The DNA for the CDR3 is TGCGCCAGCGGTAGAGAGTTTGGCTACGAGCAGTACTTC. The full variable domain, with the rest looked up from reference TRBV5-1 and TRBJ2-7, is KAGVTQTPRYLIKTRGQQVTLSCSPISGHRSVSWYQQTPGQGLQFLFEYFSETQRNKGNFPGRFSGRQFSNSRSEMNVSTLELGDSALYLCASGREFGYEQYFGPGTRLTVT.